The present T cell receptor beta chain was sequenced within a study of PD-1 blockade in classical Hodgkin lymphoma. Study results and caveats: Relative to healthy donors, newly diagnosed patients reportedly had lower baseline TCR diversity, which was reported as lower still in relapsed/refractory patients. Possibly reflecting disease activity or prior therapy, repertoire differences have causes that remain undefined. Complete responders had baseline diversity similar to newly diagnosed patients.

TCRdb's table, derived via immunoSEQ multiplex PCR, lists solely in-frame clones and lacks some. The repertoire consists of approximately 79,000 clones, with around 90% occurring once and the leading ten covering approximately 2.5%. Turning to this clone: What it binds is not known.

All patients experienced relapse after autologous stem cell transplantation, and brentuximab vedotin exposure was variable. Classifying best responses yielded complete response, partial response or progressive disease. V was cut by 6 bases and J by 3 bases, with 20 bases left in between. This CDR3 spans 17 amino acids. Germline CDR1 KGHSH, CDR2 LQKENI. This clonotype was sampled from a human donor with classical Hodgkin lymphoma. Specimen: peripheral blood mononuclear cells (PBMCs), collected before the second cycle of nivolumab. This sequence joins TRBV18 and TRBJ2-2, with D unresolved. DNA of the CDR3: TGTGCCAGCTCTACTCTCCGGTTTACAGATCACACCGGGGAGCTGTTTTTT. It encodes CASSTLRFTDHTGELFF. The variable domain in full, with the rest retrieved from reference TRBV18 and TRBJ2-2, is NAGVMQNPRHLVRRRGQEARLRCSPMKGHSHVYWYRQLPEEGLKFMVYLQKENIIDESGMPKERFSAEFPKEGPSILRIQQVVRGDSAAYFCASSTLRFTDHTGELFFGEGSRLTVL.